The 30 T cell receptor beta chains in this list originate from one sample, sequenced in a study of CXCR3-negative and CXCR3-positive naive CD8 T cells. It was by 5' RACE with UMI labels that the TRB cDNA libraries were prepared. TCRdb reprocessed the 5' RACE reads and keeps a single row for each CDR3 protein, giving no DNA. This sample's table has about 41,000 distinct CDR3 sequences. The sequenced material came from naive CXCR3- CD8+ T cells from blood. Subset here: CD45RO-CCR7+CD27+CD95- naive CD8+ T cells lacking CXCR3 (TNR3-). The receptors were gathered from a human donor in good health. Some clones in this sample may be carry-over from other donors' samples.

V usage is TRBV28 and J usage is TRBJ2-7. The CDR3 has 14 residues. The germline V gene has CDR1 MDHEN and CDR2 SYDVKM. This chain's CDR3 is CASSLELAISEQYF. Full variable domain (remainder filled in from reference TRBV28 and TRBJ2-7): DVKVTQSSRYLVKRTGEKVFLECVQDMDHENMFWYRQDPGLGLRLIYFSYDVKMKEKGDIPEGYSVSREKKERFSLILESASTNQTSMYLCASSLELAISEQYFGPGTRLTVT.

The V and J genes are TRBV6-5 and TRBJ2-3; the TCRdb D gene call, TRBD1, has no DNA to confirm it. This CDR3 contains 14 residues. Germline CDR1 MNHEY, CDR2 SVGAGI. The CDR3 sequence: CASSLEGGTDTQYF.

The chain uses TRBV6-2 or TRBV6-3 and TRBJ2-7; the TRBD1 assignment by TCRdb is unverifiable without DNA. CDR1 and CDR2 (germline): MNHEY, SVGEGT. This CDR3 has 17 amino acids. The CDR3: CASSYPPGGSVPYEQYF.

This chain connects TRBV5-1 to TRBJ1-1; TCRdb indicates TRBD1, and absent DNA this call remains unverified. CDR3 size: 13 residues. Germline V lookup: CDR1 SGHRS, CDR2 YFSETQ. The CDR3 here is CASSWSGGTEAFF. The variable domain in full, with the rest retrieved from reference TRBV5-1 and TRBJ1-1, is KAGVTQTPRYLIKTRGQQVTLSCSPISGHRSVSWYQQTPGQGLQFLFEYFSETQRNKGNFPGRFSGRQFSNSRSEMNVSTLELGDSALYLCASSWSGGTEAFFGQGTRLTVV.

This chain connects TRBV7-8 to TRBJ2-2; the TRBD2 assignment by TCRdb is unverifiable without DNA. Germline assignment: CDR1 SGHVS and CDR2 FQNEAQ. The CDR3 extends over 17 amino acids. The CDR3 is CASSLASGLAGTGELFF.

This chain connects TRBV7-6 to TRBJ2-3; absent DNA, TCRdb's TRBD1 call cannot be checked. CDR3 size: 14 residues. In germline, CDR1 is SGHVS, CDR2 FNYEAQ. The CDR3 region is CASSSRQGSDTQYF.

The chain's CDR3 is CSAGVGKTEAFF. The chain recombines TRBV29-1 with TRBJ1-1. Germline CDR1 and CDR2: SQVTM and ANQGSEA. The CDR3 is 12 amino acids.

This chain uses TRBV15 with TRBJ2-7; the D call of TRBD1 rests on TCRdb alone, since no DNA is present to check it. The germline CDR1 and CDR2 sequences are LNHNV and YYDKDF (reference sequence). This CDR3 spans 16 amino acids. The chain's CDR3 is CATSRGSGLDLYEQYF.

The chain uses TRBV28 and TRBJ1-6; TCRdb picks TRBD1, but there is no DNA to check that call. The CDR3 covers 14 residues. Per germline, CDR1 MDHEN and CDR2 SYDVKM. CDR3 sequence reads: CASSPDGDNSPLHF.

This sequence joins TRBV28 and TRBJ1-1; TCRdb's assignment of TRBD1 cannot be checked, as there is no DNA. The germline CDR1 and CDR2 sequences are MDHEN and SYDVKM. The CDR3 has 13 residues. The CDR3 here is CASSIGGSTEAFF.

This rearrangement joins TRBV20-1 to TRBJ2-2; absent DNA, TCRdb's TRBD1 call cannot be checked. Germline lookup yields CDR1 DFQATT and CDR2 SNEGSKA (reference sequence). This CDR3 has 16 amino acids. The CDR3 region is CSARDFAGSGTGELFF.

This rearrangement joins TRBV7-9 to TRBJ2-7; there is no DNA to check the TCRdb D call of TRBD1. This CDR3 spans 18 amino acids. The germline V gene has CDR1 SEHNR and CDR2 FQNEAQ (reference sequence). CDR3 sequence: CASSLGFMRRQGTYEQYF.

The rearrangement links TRBV6-1 to TRBJ2-1; TCRdb picks TRBD1, but there is no DNA to check that call. The CDR3 consists of 15 residues. The germline V gene encodes CDR1 MNHNS and CDR2 SASEGT. CDR3: CASSEEQGIYNEQFF.

J is TRBJ2-7 and V is TRBV19. This CDR3 spans 13 amino acids. Looked up from germline, CDR1 is LNHDA and CDR2 is SQIVND (reference sequence). The CDR3 reads CASSIDLGYEQYF.

The CDR3 reads CASGLEGWNTGELFF. The chain links TRBV12-5 to TRBJ2-2; there is no DNA to check the TCRdb D call of TRBD2. The germline gives CDR1 LGHNT, CDR2 FRNRAP. The length of the CDR3 is 15 residues.

The J gene is TRBJ2-7, the V gene TRBV20-1; no DNA is available, so the TRBD1 call from TCRdb remains unchecked. The germline gives CDR1 DFQATT, CDR2 SNEGSKA (reference sequence). The length of the CDR3 is 13 residues. This chain's CDR3 is CSARVSTVNEQYF.

This rearrangement joins TRBV5-1 to TRBJ2-2; TCRdb calls TRBD1, which cannot be checked without DNA. The germline gives CDR1 SGHRS, CDR2 YFSETQ. The CDR3 covers 18 residues. The CDR3 protein is CASSIYMGQGGDTGELFF.

The chain is built from TRBV29-1 and TRBJ1-1; with no DNA, the TCRdb D assignment of TRBD1 cannot be verified. CDR1 and CDR2 (germline): SQVTM, ANQGSEA. The CDR3 totals 14 residues. The chain's CDR3 is CSVSPRGMNTEAFF.

This sequence joins TRBV7-6 and TRBJ2-3. Germline V lookup: CDR1 SGHVS, CDR2 FNYEAQ. The CDR3 is 16 amino acids. The CDR3: CASSLLEGILLDTQYF.

The chain recombines TRBV11-3 with TRBJ2-3; the TCRdb call, TRBD1, lacks DNA for checking. There are 19 residues in the CDR3. Germline assignment: CDR1 SGHNT and CDR2 YENEEA. CDR3 region: CASSHRQGGNGRPSDTQYF. The variable domain in full, with the rest retrieved from reference TRBV11-3 and TRBJ2-3, is EAGVVQSPRYKIIEKKQPVAFWCNPISGHNTLYWYLQNLGQGPELLIRYENEEAVDDSQLPKDRFSAERLKGVDSTLKIQPAELGDSAVYLCASSHRQGGNGRPSDTQYFGPGTRLTVL.

V gene TRBV7-2 combines with J gene TRBJ2-5; TCRdb lists TRBD1, though no DNA is available to test this call. The CDR3 covers 16 residues. From germline, CDR1 is SGHTA and CDR2 FQGNSA. The CDR3 reads CASSLEGLGGRETQYF.

This sequence joins TRBV4-3 and TRBJ1-3; TCRdb reports TRBD1, a call that lacks DNA to check it against. Germline assignment: CDR1 LGHNA and CDR2 YSLEER. The CDR3 spans 16 residues. The CDR3 is CASSQDRGNSGNTIYF.

The chain couples TRBV13 to TRBJ2-1. CDR3 size: 17 residues. The germline V gene has CDR1 PRHDT and CDR2 FYEKMQ (reference sequence). CDR3 protein: CASSLGLLTSSYNEQFF.

J is TRBJ2-5 and V is TRBV6-4. The CDR3 is made up of 13 amino acids. The germline V gene has CDR1 MRHNA and CDR2 SNTAGT. The CDR3 sequence is CASSRDYRETQYF.

The chain combines TRBV29-1 with TRBJ2-2; TCRdb's D call of TRBD1 is untestable without DNA. The germline gives CDR1 SQVTM, CDR2 ANQGSEA. The CDR3 has 14 amino acids. Here the CDR3 reads CSVEATASPGELFF.

This chain uses TRBV12-3 or TRBV12-4 with TRBJ2-7; TCRdb indicates TRBD2, and absent DNA this call remains unverified. The CDR3 has 16 amino acids. The CDR3 region is CASSALLEAVRDEQYF.

The chain carries TRBV12-3 or TRBV12-4 and TRBJ1-5. The CDR3 runs to 13 residues. CDR3 in amino acids: CASSPLANQPQHF.

The chain uses TRBV7-3 and TRBJ1-1; with no DNA, the TCRdb D assignment of TRBD1 cannot be verified. This CDR3 has 13 amino acids. Germline V gene lookup returns CDR1 SGHTA and CDR2 FQGTGA. This chain's CDR3 is CASSLAPNTEAFF.

The chain employs TRBV5-4 and TRBJ1-4; there is no DNA to check the TCRdb D call of TRBD1. The CDR3 is 15 amino acids. Germline CDR1 and CDR2: SGHNT and YYREEE (reference sequence). This CDR3 is CASSPSGVVGEKLFF.

This sequence joins TRBV9 and TRBJ2-1; the TRBD1 assignment by TCRdb is unverifiable without DNA. From germline, CDR1 is SGDLS and CDR2 YYNGEE. The CDR3 has 17 residues. The CDR3 is CASSVMLMGHSYNEQFF. Variable domain in full (rest from reference TRBV9 and TRBJ2-1): DSGVTQTPKHLITATGQRVTLRCSPRSGDLSVYWYQQSLDQGLQFLIQYYNGEERAKGNILERFSAQQFPDLHSELNLSSLELGDSALYFCASSVMLMGHSYNEQFFGPGTRLTVL.